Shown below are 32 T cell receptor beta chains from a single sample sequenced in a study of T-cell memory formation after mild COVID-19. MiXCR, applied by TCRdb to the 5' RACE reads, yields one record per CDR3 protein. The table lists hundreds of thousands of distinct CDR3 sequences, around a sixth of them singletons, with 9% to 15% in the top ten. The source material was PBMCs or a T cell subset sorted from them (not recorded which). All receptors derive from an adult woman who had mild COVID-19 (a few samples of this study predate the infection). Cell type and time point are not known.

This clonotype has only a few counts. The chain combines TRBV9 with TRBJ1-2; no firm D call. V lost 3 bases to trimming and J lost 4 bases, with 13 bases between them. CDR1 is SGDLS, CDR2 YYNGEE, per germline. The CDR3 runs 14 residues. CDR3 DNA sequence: TGTGCCAGCAGCGCCGCTCAGACACCCTATGGCTACACCTTC. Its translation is CASSAAQTPYGYTF.

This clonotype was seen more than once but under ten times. The CDR3 sequence is CASSFGLAGDEQYF. The CDR3 coding sequence is TGTGCCAGCAGCTTCGGACTAGCGGGTGACGAGCAGTACTTC. The chain links TRBV5-6 to TRBJ2-7; 11 nucleotides line up with TRBD2. V shed 2 bases, J shed 5 bases, and the junction held 3 bases outside the gene matches. Germline V lookup: CDR1 SGHDT, CDR2 YYEEEE. The CDR3 runs to 14 residues.

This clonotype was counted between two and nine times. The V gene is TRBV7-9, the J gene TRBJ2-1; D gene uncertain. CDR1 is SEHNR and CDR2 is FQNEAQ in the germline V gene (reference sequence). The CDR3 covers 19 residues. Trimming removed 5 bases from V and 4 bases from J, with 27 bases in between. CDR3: CASSILTSDKSIMYNEQFF. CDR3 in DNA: TGTGCCAGCAGCATCCTTACCTCCGACAAAAGTATTATGTACAATGAGCAGTTCTTC.

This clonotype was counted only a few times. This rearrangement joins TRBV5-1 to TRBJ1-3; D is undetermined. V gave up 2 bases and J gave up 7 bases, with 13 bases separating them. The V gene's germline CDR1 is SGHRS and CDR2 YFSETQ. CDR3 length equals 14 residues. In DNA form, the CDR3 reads TGCGCCAGCAGCTTCGGAGGGCTGGGTAACACCATATATTTT. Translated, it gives CASSFGGLGNTIYF. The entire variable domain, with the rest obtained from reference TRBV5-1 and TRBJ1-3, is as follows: KAGVTQTPRYLIKTRGQQVTLSCSPISGHRSVSWYQQTPGQGLQFLFEYFSETQRNKGNFPGRFSGRQFSNSRSEMNVSTLELGDSALYLCASSFGGLGNTIYFGEGSWLTVV.

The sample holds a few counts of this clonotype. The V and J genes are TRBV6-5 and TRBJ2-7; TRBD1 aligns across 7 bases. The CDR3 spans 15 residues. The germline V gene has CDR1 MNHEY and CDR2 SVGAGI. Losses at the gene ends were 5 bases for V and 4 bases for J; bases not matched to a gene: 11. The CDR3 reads CASSRVMGRGYEQYF. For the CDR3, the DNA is TGTGCCAGCAGTCGGGTTATGGGCAGGGGGTACGAGCAGTACTTC.

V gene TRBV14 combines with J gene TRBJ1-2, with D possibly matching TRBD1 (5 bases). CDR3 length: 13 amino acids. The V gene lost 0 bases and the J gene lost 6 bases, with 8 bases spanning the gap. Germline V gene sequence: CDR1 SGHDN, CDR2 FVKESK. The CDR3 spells CASSQDWGDGYTF. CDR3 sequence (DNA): TGTGCCAGCAGCCAAGATTGGGGGGATGGCTACACCTTC.

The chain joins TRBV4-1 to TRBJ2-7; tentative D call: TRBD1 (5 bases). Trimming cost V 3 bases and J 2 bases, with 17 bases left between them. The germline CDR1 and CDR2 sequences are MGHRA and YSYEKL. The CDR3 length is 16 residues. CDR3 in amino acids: CASSQGHGASTYEQYF. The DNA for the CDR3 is TGCGCCAGCAGCCAGGGGCATGGGGCAAGCACCTACGAGCAGTACTTC.

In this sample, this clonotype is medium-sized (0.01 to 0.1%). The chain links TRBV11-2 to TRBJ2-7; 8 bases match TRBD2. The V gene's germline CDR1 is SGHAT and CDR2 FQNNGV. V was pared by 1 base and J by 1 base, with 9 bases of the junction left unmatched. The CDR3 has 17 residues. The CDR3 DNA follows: TGTGCCAGCAGCTTAGTGACCGGGACTAGACGGTCCTACGAGCAGTACTTC. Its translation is CASSLVTGTRRSYEQYF.

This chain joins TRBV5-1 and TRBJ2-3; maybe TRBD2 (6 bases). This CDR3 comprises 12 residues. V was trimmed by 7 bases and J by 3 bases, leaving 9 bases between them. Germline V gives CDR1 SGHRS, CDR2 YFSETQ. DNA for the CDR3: TGCGCCAGCCACGCGGGAACAGATACGCAGTATTTT. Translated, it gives CASHAGTDTQYF.

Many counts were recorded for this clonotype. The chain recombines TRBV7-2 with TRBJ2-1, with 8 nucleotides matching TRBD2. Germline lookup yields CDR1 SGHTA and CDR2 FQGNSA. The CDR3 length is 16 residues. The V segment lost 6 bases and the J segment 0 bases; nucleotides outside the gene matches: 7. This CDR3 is CASRPRLARSYNEQFF. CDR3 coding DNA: TGTGCCAGCAGACCCAGACTAGCGCGCTCCTACAATGAGCAGTTCTTC.

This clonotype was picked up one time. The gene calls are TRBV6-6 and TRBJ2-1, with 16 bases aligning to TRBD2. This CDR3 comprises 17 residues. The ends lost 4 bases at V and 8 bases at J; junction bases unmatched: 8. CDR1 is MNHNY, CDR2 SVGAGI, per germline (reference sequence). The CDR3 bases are TGTGCCAGCAGTTTGCCGGGACTAGCGGGGGGGCCGTATGAGCAGTTCTTC. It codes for CASSLPGLAGGPYEQFF.

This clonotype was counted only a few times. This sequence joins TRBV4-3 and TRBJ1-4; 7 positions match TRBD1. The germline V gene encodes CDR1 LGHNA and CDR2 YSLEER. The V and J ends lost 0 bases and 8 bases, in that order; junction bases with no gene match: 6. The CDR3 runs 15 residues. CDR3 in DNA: TGCGCCAGCAGCCAAGATGCAGGGGGTTGGGAAAAACTGTTTTTT. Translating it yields CASSQDAGGWEKLFF.

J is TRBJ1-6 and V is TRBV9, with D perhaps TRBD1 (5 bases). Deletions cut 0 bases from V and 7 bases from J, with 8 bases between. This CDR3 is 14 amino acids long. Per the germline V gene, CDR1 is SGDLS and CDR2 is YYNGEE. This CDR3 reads CASSVEGQNSPLHF. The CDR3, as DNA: TGTGCCAGCAGCGTAGAGGGGCAGAATTCACCCCTCCACTTT.

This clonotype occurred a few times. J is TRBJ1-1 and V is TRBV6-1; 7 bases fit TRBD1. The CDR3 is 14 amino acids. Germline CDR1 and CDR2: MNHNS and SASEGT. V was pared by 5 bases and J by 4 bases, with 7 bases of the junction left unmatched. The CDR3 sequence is CASSKNRGVTEAFF. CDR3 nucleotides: TGTGCCAGCAGTAAAAACAGGGGTGTCACTGAAGCTTTCTTT.

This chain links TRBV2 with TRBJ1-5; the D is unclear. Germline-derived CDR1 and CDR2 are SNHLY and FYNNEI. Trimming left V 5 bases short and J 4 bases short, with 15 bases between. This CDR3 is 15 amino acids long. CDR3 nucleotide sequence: TGTGCCAGCAGTCGGGGAGAACAGAAAAATCAGCCCCAGCATTTT. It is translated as CASSRGEQKNQPQHF.

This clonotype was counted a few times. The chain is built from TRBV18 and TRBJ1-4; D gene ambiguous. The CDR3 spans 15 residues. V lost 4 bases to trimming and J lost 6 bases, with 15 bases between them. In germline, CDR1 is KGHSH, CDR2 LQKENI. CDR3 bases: TGTGCCAGCTCACGGGGAGTGGTCCCACATGAAAAACTGTTTTTT. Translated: CASSRGVVPHEKLFF.

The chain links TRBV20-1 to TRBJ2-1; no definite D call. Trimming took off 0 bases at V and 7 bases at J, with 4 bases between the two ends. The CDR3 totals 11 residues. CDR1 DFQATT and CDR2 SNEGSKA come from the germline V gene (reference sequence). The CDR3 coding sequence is TGCAGTGCTAGAGACATAAATGAGCAGTTCTTC. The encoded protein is CSARDINEQFF.

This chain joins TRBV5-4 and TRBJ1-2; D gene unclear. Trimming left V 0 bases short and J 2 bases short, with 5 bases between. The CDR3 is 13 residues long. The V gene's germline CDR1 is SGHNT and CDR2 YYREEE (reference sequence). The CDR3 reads CASSLEENYGYTF. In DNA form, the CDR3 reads TGTGCCAGCAGCTTGGAGGAGAACTATGGCTACACCTTC.

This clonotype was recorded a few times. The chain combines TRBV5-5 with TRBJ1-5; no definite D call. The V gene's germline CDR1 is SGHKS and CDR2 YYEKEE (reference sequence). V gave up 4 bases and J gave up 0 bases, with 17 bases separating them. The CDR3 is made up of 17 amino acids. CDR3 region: CASSPIHGDTSNQPQHF. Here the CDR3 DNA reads TGTGCCAGCAGCCCCATCCATGGTGACACTAGCAATCAGCCCCAGCATTTT.

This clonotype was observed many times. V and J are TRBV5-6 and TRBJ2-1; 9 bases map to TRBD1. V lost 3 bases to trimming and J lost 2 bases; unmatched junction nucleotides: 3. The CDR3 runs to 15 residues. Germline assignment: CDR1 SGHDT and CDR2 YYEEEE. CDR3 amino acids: CASSWTGAPYNEQFF. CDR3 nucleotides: TGTGCCAGCAGCTGGACAGGGGCCCCCTACAATGAGCAGTTCTTC.

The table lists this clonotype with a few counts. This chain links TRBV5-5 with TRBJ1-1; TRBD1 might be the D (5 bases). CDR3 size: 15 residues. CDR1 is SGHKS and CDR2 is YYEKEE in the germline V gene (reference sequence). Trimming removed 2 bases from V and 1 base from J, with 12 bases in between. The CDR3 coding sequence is TGTGCCAGCAGCTTATCAGTGGGGGGGAACACTGAAGCTTTCTTT. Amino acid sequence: CASSLSVGGNTEAFF.

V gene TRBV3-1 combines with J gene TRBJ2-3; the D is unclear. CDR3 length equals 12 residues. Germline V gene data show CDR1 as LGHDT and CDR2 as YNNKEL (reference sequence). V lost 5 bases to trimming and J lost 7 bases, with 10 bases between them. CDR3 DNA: TGTGCCAGCAGCTTGGACGGCTATACGCAGTATTTT. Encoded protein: CASSLDGYTQYF.

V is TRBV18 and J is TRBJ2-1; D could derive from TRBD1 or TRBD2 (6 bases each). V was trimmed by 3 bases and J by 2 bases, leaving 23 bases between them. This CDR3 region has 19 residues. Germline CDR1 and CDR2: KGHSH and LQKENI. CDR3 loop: CASSPPFSPGAPTYNEQFF. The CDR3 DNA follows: TGTGCCAGCTCACCCCCTTTTAGCCCGGGGGCCCCTACCTACAATGAGCAGTTCTTC.

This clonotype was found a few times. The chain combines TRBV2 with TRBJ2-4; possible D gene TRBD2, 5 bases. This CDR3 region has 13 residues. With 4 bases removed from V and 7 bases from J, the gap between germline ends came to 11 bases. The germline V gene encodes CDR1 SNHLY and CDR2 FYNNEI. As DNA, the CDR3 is TGTGCCAGCAGTGGGTTCGGCGGGAACATTCAGTACTTC. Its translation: CASSGFGGNIQYF.

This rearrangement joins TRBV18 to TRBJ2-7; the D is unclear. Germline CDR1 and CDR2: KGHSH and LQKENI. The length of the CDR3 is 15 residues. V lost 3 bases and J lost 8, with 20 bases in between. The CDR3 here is CASSPPQPLHTKQYF. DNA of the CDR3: TGTGCCAGCTCACCCCCACAGCCACTTCATACGAAGCAGTACTTC. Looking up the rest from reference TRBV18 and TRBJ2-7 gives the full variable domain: NAGVMQNPRHLVRRRGQEARLRCSPMKGHSHVYWYRQLPEEGLKFMVYLQKENIIDESGMPKERFSAEFPKEGPSILRIQQVVRGDSAAYFCASSPPQPLHTKQYFGPGTRLTVT.

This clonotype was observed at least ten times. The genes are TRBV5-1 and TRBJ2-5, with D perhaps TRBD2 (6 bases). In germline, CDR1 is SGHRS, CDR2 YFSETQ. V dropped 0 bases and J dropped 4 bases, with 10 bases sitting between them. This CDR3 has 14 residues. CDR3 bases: TGCGCCAGCAGCTTGGCCACCGGGGGAGAGACCCAGTACTTC. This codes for CASSLATGGETQYF.

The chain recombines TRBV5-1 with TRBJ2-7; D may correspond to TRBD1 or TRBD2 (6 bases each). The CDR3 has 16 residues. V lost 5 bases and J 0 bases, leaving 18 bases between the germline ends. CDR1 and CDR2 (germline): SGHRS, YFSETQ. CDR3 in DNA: TGCGCCAGCAGTGATGGAGGAGGGGGGAGCTCCTACGAGCAGTACTTC. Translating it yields CASSDGGGGSSYEQYF.

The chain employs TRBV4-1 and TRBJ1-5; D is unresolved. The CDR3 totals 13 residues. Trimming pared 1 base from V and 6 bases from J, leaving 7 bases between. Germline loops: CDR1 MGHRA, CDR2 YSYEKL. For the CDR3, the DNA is TGCGCCAGCAGCCAAGTTGTTAGTCAGCCCCAGCATTTT. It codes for CASSQVVSQPQHF.

Here the CDR3 reads CASSLGAGANEQFF. CDR3 coding DNA: TGTGCCAGCTCATTAGGAGCGGGAGCCAATGAGCAGTTCTTC. This chain connects TRBV18 to TRBJ2-1; 8 bases are a match to TRBD2. Trimming cost V 5 bases and J 6 bases; bases outside gene matches: 6. The CDR3 is 14 residues long. Germline V gives CDR1 KGHSH, CDR2 LQKENI.

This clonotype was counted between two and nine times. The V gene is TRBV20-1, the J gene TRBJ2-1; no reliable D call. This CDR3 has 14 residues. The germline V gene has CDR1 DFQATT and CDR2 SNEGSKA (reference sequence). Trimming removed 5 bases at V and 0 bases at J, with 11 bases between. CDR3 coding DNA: TGCAGTGCTCTACTTGGAAGCTCCTACAATGAGCAGTTCTTC. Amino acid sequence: CSALLGSSYNEQFF.

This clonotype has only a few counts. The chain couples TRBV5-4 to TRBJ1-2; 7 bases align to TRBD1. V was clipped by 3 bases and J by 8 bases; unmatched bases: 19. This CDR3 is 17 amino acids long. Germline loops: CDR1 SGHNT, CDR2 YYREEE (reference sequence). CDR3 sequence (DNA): TGTGCCAGCAGCTCGTCGTCCGACTACAGGGGCCCTGGGGGCTACACCTTC. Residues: CASSSSSDYRGPGGYTF.

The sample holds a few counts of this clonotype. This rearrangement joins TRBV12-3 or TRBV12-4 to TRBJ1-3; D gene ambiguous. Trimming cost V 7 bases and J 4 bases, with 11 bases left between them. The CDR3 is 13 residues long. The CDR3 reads CASTGPLGNTIYF. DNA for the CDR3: TGTGCCAGCACCGGGCCCTTAGGAAACACCATATATTTT.